The sequence of this T cell receptor (beta chain) was determined in a study of metastatic and nonmetastatic thyroid tumors. The overall study: Across blood and tumor or nodule tissue, repertoires from malignant and benign thyroid patients were compared with one another.

Study processing details: Built for papillary thyroid cancer, a distant-metastasis classifier drew on CDR3 differences across clinicopathological groups. TCRdb reanalyzed the PCR reads with MiXCR. The V and J calls follow TCRdb's processing rather than the paper's. Of about 20,000 clones in the sample, roughly 15% were seen once. The CDR3 has 13 amino acids. V was trimmed by 4 bases and J by 4 bases, leaving 8 bases between them. Looked up from germline, CDR1 is KGHSH and CDR2 is LQKENI. This clone was seen ten or more times. Antigen: not known. Study results and caveats: Versus benign nodules, malignant thyroid tumors reportedly had significantly higher TCR beta diversity, in blood and tumor.

Patients had received no treatment of any kind before thyroid surgery. The J gene is TRBJ2-1, the V gene TRBV18, with D tentatively TRBD1 (5 bases). The clonotype was recovered from a female donor with papillary thyroid cancer or a benign thyroid nodule (not recorded which). Some clones in this sample may be carry-over from other donors' samples. Specimen: tumor tissue. DNA of the CDR3: TGTGCCAGCTCACTTAGGGGTTACAATGAGCAGTTCTTC. Translating it yields CASSLRGYNEQFF.